The entry below describes one T cell receptor beta chain. Its antigen is still unknown. Germline CDR1 and CDR2: DFQATT and SNEGSKA (reference sequence). This CDR3 is 18 amino acids long. Deletions cut 3 bases from V and 0 bases from J, with 21 bases between. TCRdb reprocessed the 5' RACE reads via MiXCR and lists one record per CDR3 protein. The sample carries 700,000 to 1,000,000 distinct CDR3 sequences, 10% to 15% recorded once. The data belong to a study of CD8 T cells in ankylosing spondylitis. Broader study findings: The authors found the disease-linked clones to be CD8+ and relatively rare in peripheral blood. A motif of 7 to 9 highly homologous TCR beta variants was seen as apparently characteristic of ankylosing spondylitis blood.

V gene TRBV20-1 combines with J gene TRBJ2-4; D might be TRBD2 (6 bases). Sequences were obtained from blood, either unsorted or a sorted T cell fraction (not recorded which). The source of this sequence is a male donor with ankylosing spondylitis. CDR3 DNA: TGCAGTGCTAGTGAAGGGACTGGATATGCTTTAGCCAAAAACATTCAGTACTTC. Its translation: CSASEGTGYALAKNIQYF.